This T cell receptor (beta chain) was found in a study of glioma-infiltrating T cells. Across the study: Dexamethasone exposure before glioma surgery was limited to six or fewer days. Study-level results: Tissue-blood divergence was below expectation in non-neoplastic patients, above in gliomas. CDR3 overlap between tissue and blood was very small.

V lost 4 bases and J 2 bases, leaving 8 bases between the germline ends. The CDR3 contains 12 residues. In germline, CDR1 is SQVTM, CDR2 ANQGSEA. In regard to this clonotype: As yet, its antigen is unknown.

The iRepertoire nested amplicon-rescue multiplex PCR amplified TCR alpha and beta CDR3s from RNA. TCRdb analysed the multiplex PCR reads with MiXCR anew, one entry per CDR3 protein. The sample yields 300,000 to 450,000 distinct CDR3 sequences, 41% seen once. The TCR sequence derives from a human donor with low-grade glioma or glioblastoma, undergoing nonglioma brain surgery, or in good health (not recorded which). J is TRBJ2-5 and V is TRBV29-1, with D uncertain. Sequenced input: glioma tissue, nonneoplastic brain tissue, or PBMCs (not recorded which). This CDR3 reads CSVGTYQETQYF. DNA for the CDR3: TGCAGCGTTGGAACCTATCAAGAGACCCAGTACTTC.